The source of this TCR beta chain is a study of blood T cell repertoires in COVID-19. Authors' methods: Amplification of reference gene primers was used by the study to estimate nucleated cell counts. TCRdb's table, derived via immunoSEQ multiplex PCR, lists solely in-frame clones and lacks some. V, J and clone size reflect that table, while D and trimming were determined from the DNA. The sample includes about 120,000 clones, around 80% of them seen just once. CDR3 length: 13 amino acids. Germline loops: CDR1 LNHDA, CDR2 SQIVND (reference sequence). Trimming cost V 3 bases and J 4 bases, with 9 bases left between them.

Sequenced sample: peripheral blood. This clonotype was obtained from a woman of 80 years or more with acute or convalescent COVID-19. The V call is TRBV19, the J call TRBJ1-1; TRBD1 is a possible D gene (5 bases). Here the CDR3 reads CASSMGLGTEAFF. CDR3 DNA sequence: TGTGCCAGTAGTATGGGGCTAGGCACTGAAGCTTTCTTT. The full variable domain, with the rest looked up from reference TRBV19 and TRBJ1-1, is DGGITQSPKYLFRKEGQNVTLSCEQNLNHDAMYWYRQDPGQGLRLIYYSQIVNDFQKGDIAEGYSVSREKKESFPLTVTSAQKNPTAFYLCASSMGLGTEAFFGQGTRLTVV.